This T cell receptor beta chain was recovered during a study of graft-versus-host responses after intestinal transplantation. On the study more broadly: Recipients were all induced with anti-thymocyte globulin, then given tacrolimus and steroids for 3 to 4 years. General study points: GvH clones were identified in recipient marrow, with some first appearing in ileum or blood. Early post-transplant HvG declines were associated with peak circulating GvH clone levels. Some patients had graft-donor T cell macrochimerism. In their allografts, the ratios of graft-versus-host to host-versus-graft T cell clones were high.

A word on this clone: The antigen is unknown.

This table comes from immunoSEQ multiplex PCR, and its TCRdb copy is limited to in-frame clones, with some not included. The data show 90,000 to 150,000 clones, roughly 95% seen once. This clonotype was sampled from a human donor who received an intestinal transplant. Sequenced material: unstimulated CD8+ T cells sorted from spleen or lymph node cells, taken before intestinal transplant.

Written as DNA, the CDR3 is TGTGCCAGCAGCAAAGGGGGACTAGCGGGAGGTCCATCCTCCTACGAGCAGTACTTC. Translating gives CASSKGGLAGGPSSYEQYF. The chain recombines TRBV21-1 with TRBJ2-7; the D call TRBD2 from the table was never checked on the DNA. TRBV21-1 is termed a pseudogene. The CDR3 length is 19 residues.